These 8 T cell receptor beta chains share one sample of origin, sequenced in a study of shared clonotypes between healthy human individuals (dated by TCRdb to 2019 to 2021). Libraries were built with the immunoSEQ multiplex PCR assay. In its TCRdb copy, this immuneACCESS table keeps in-frame sequences only and misses some clones. Where compared with another copy, unresolved V genes explain less than half of these, and the others have no known cause. For this sample there are 2 million to 2.5 million clones; 85% to 95% appear just once. The ten biggest clones cover approximately 0.39% of the sample. The specimen sequenced was naive CD4+ T cells from PBMCs. The sample's cell subset or site label, decoded: CD45RA+ positively selected. These receptors all come from a man between 18 and 35 years old in good health. Some clones in this sample may be carry-over from other donors' samples.

Here the CDR3 DNA reads TGTGCCAGTAGTGTGGACAGGGGAAGAAACACCATATATTTT. The encoded protein is CASSVDRGRNTIYF. J is TRBJ1-3 and V is TRBV19; 9 positions match TRBD1. This CDR3 has 14 residues. J lost 5 bases, V lost 5 bases, and 4 bases had no gene match. Germline CDR1 is LNHDA and CDR2 is SQIVND (reference sequence).

The chain combines TRBV4-3 with TRBJ1-1, with TRBD1 as a possible D gene (6 bases). Germline values: CDR1 LGHNA, CDR2 YSLEER. The CDR3 consists of 14 residues. Trimming pared 3 bases from V and 4 bases from J, leaving 12 bases between. The CDR3 bases are TGCGCCAGCAGCCAGATGGGGGGGGCCACTGAAGCTTTCTTT. Translated, it gives CASSQMGGATEAFF.

The CDR3 nucleotides read TGTGCCAGCAGCCCTCGACAGGGAGGCTACGAGCAGTACTTC. Its translation is CASSPRQGGYEQYF. The chain links TRBV9 to TRBJ2-7, with D perhaps matching TRBD1 (7 bases). The CDR3 length is 14 residues. From germline, CDR1 is SGDLS and CDR2 YYNGEE. Trimming cost V 4 bases and J 3 bases, with 14 bases left between them.

The gene calls are TRBV5-1 and TRBJ1-2; TRBD1 might be the D (6 bases). V lost 4 bases, J lost 0 bases, and 7 bases lay in between. Germline lookup yields CDR1 SGHRS and CDR2 YFSETQ. CDR3 length equals 13 residues. The CDR3 coding sequence is TGCGCCAGCAGCGGGGACACTAACTATGGCTACACCTTC. Residues: CASSGDTNYGYTF.

This chain links TRBV14 with TRBJ1-5; D remains ambiguous. Germline V gene sequence: CDR1 SGHDN, CDR2 FVKESK. Trimming took off 0 bases at V and 2 bases at J, with 8 bases between the two ends. The CDR3 is made up of 15 amino acids. DNA of the CDR3: TGTGCCAGCAGCCAAGATAGGGATGGCAATCAGCCCCAGCATTTT. The encoded protein is CASSQDRDGNQPQHF.

The chain carries TRBV9 and TRBJ2-3; 10 nucleotides agree with TRBD2. V was pared by 0 bases and J by 4 bases, with 8 bases of the junction left unmatched. CDR1 is SGDLS and CDR2 is YYNGEE in the germline V gene. This CDR3 has 17 amino acids. The CDR3 here is CASSVGPSGRGADTQYF. CDR3 in DNA: TGTGCCAGCAGCGTAGGACCTAGCGGGAGAGGGGCAGATACGCAGTATTTT.

Notes on this clone: Other nucleotide sequences in the sample specify the same CDR3. The V gene is TRBV18, the J gene TRBJ2-1; D unclear. V lost 0 bases to trimming and J lost 7 bases, with 7 bases between them. The CDR3 consists of 13 residues. The germline gives CDR1 KGHSH, CDR2 LQKENI. The CDR3 spells CASSPPSVNEQFF. The CDR3 region has the DNA TGTGCCAGCTCACCACCTTCAGTTAATGAGCAGTTCTTC. Filled out from reference TRBV18 and TRBJ2-1, the complete variable domain reads NAGVMQNPRHLVRRRGQEARLRCSPMKGHSHVYWYRQLPEEGLKFMVYLQKENIIDESGMPKERFSAEFPKEGPSILRIQQVVRGDSAAYFCASSPPSVNEQFFGPGTRLTVL.

CDR3: CASSFFDLNTEAFF. CDR3 coding DNA: TGCGCCAGCAGCTTCTTCGACCTGAACACTGAAGCTTTCTTT. This chain links TRBV5-1 with TRBJ1-1; the D is unclear. V lost 2 bases and J lost 0, with 8 bases in between. From germline, CDR1 is SGHRS and CDR2 YFSETQ. The CDR3 covers 14 residues.